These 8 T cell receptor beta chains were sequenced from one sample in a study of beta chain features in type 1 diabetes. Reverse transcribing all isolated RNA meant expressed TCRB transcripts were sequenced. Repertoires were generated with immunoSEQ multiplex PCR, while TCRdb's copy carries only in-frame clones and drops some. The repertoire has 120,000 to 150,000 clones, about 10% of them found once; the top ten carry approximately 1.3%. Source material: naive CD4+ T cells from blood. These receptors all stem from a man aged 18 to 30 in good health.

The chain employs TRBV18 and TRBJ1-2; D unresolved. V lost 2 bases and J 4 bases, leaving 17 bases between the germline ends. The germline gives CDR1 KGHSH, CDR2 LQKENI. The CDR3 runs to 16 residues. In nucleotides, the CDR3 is TGTGCCAGCTCACCATTTGGTGGAGGAGGCTTCTATGGCTACACCTTC. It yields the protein CASSPFGGGGFYGYTF.

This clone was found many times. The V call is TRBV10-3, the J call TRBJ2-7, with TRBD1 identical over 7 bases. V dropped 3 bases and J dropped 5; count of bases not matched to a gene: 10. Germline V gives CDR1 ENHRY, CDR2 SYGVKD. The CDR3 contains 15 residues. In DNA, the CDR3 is TGTGCCATCAGTGAAGTAGACAGGGCTTCGGACGAGCAGTACTTC. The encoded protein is CAISEVDRASDEQYF.

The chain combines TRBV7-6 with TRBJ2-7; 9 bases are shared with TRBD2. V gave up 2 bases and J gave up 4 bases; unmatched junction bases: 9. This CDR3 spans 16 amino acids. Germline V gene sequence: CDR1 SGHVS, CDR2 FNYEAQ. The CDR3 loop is CASSLRAGTSFYEQYF. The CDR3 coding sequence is TGTGCCAGCAGCTTAAGAGCCGGGACTAGCTTTTACGAGCAGTACTTC.

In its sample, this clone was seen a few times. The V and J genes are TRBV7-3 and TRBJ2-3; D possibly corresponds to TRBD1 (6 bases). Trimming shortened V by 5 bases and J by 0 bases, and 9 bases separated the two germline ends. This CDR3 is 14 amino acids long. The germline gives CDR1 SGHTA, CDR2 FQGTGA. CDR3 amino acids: CASSRGQSTDTQYF. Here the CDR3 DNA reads TGTGCCAGCAGCCGGGGACAAAGCACAGATACGCAGTATTTT.

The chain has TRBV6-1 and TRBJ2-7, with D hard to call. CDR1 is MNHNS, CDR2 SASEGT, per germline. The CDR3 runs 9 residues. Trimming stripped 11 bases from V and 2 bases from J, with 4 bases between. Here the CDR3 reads CAGPYEQYF. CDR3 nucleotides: TGTGCCGGCCCCTACGAGCAGTACTTC.

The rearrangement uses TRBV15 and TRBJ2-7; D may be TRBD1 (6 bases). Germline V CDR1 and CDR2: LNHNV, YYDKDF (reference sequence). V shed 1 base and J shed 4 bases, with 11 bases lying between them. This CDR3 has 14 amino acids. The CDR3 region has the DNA TGTGCCACCAGCAGAGGACAGGCTCTATACGAGCAGTACTTC. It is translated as CATSRGQALYEQYF.

The CDR3 loop is CASSSTSGGWDEQFF. The CDR3 DNA sequence: TGTGCCAGCAGCTCCACTAGCGGGGGCTGGGATGAGCAGTTCTTC. This chain links TRBV5-8 with TRBJ2-1; 11 bases match TRBD2. The CDR3 is 15 amino acids. Germline V gene data show CDR1 as SGHTS and CDR2 as YDEGEE. Trimming took 3 bases from V and 8 from J; bases not matched to a gene: 7.

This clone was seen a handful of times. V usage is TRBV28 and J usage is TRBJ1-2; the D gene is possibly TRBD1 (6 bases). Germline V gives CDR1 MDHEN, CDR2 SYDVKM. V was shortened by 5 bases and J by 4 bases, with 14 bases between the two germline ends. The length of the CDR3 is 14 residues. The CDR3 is CASSLPTGRYGYTF. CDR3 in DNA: TGTGCCAGCAGTCTCCCGACAGGTCGCTATGGCTACACCTTC.